One and the same sample provided the 24 T cell receptor beta chains below, sequenced in a study of blood T cell repertoires in COVID-19. Measured with immunoSEQ multiplex PCR; TCRdb has only the in-frame clones, and not every one. In the table there are 70,000 or so clones, around 87% of which are singletons. The sequencing input was peripheral blood. Receptor source: a woman older than 75 with active or convalescent COVID-19.

The rearrangement links TRBV12-2 to TRBJ2-2; the table assigns TRBD2, which was not confirmed against the DNA. TRBV12-2 is a pseudogene. CDR3 size: 16 residues. The CDR3 DNA reads as TGTGCAAGTCGCTTTCAAGCGGGGGGGCTTGGCGGGGAGCTGTTTTTT. Amino acid sequence: CASRFQAGGLGGELFF.

The CDR3 spells CASRRDQRGGGELFF. In nucleotides, the CDR3 is TGTGCCAGCAGGCGAGACCAGCGGGGTGGCGGGGAGCTGTTTTTT. V and J are TRBV6-5 and TRBJ2-2; 7 nucleotides agree with TRBD2. Germline CDR1 and CDR2: MNHEY and SVGAGI. The V gene end was trimmed by 6 bases and the J gene end by 7 bases; junction bases not matched to a gene: 11. This CDR3 comprises 15 residues.

V usage is TRBV6-5 and J usage is TRBJ2-1; the D gene is possibly TRBD1 (5 bases). This CDR3 is built from 16 residues. V lost 4 bases and J 7 bases, leaving 20 bases between the germline ends. Germline CDR1 reads MNHEY; CDR2 reads SVGAGI. The CDR3 reads CASSSQRGGVGNEQFF. Here the CDR3 DNA reads TGTGCCAGCAGTTCCCAAAGGGGTGGCGTGGGGAATGAGCAGTTCTTC.

V is TRBV4-3 and J is TRBJ1-6, with 9 bases fitting TRBD1. Unmatched junction bases numbered 12, after V lost 4 bases and J lost 5 bases. This CDR3 comprises 18 residues. CDR1 is LGHNA and CDR2 is YSLEER in the germline V gene. CDR3 amino acids: CASSPFWLGQGDNSPLHF. CDR3 coding DNA: TGCGCCAGCAGCCCCTTTTGGCTGGGACAGGGAGATAATTCACCCCTCCACTTT.

The chain recombines TRBV6-5 with TRBJ1-2; D is perhaps TRBD1 (5 bases). CDR1 and CDR2 from the germline V gene are MNHEY and SVGAGI. Trimming took 9 bases from V and 3 from J, leaving 11 bases between them. This CDR3 has 12 amino acids. The CDR3 nucleotides are TGTGCCAGTTTAGGGGTGGACTATGGCTACACCTTC. Its translation: CASLGVDYGYTF.

The chain has TRBV7-3 and TRBJ2-7; TRBD1 agrees at 11 bases. Germline trimming cut 5 bases from V and 6 bases from J; bases unmatched to any gene: 6. In germline, CDR1 is SGHTA, CDR2 FQGTGA. The CDR3 is 14 residues long. DNA of the CDR3: TGTGCCAGCAGCCCCTCCGGGACAGGGGGCGAGCAGTACTTC. This sequence encodes CASSPSGTGGEQYF.

This clone was detected only a few times. CDR3 nucleotide sequence: TGTGCCAGCAGCGCTTCCTGGGACAGGGGCAGAGAGACCCAGTACTTC. Its translation is CASSASWDRGRETQYF. V gene TRBV9 combines with J gene TRBJ2-5, with TRBD1 matching 10 bases. Per germline, CDR1 SGDLS and CDR2 YYNGEE. V trimming: 3 bases; J trimming: 4 bases; junction bases outside the gene matches: 9. The CDR3 consists of 16 residues. The whole variable domain, filled in from reference TRBV9 and TRBJ2-5, reads DSGVTQTPKHLITATGQRVTLRCSPRSGDLSVYWYQQSLDQGLQFLIQYYNGEERAKGNILERFSAQQFPDLHSELNLSSLELGDSALYFCASSASWDRGRETQYFGPGTRLLVL.

This sequence joins TRBV5-4 and TRBJ1-1; a possible D gene is TRBD1 (6 bases). The CDR3 is 15 amino acids. Germline V gene sequence: CDR1 SGHNT, CDR2 YYREEE (reference sequence). V was trimmed by 6 bases and J by 1 base, leaving 16 bases between them. This chain's CDR3 is CASNAPTGRNTEAFF. Written as DNA, the CDR3 is TGTGCCAGCAACGCACCGACAGGTCGGAACACTGAAGCTTTCTTT.

This clone showed up just once. The rearrangement uses TRBV2 and TRBJ2-7; D is undetermined. V was clipped by 7 bases and J by 2 bases, with 9 bases between them. Germline CDR1 is SNHLY and CDR2 is FYNNEI. The CDR3 covers 12 residues. Here the CDR3 reads CASNILTYEQYF. For the CDR3, the DNA is TGTGCCAGCAACATTCTCACCTACGAGCAGTACTTC.

The chain recombines TRBV28 with TRBJ1-1; D is undetermined. CDR1 MDHEN and CDR2 SYDVKM come from the germline V gene. The CDR3 contains 15 residues. V was trimmed by 7 bases and J by 1 base, leaving 16 bases between them. CDR3 nucleotide sequence: TGTGCCAGCATCCCCAGTAGAGGGTCGAACACTGAAGCTTTCTTT. Encoded protein: CASIPSRGSNTEAFF.

The CDR3 sequence is CAWRGTGGETQYF. The CDR3 bases are TGTGCCTGGCGGGGGACAGGGGGAGAGACCCAGTACTTC. The genes are TRBV30 and TRBJ2-5; 11 bases align to TRBD1. The CDR3 is 13 residues long. Germline lookup yields CDR1 GTSNPN and CDR2 SVGIG (reference sequence). V was pared by 5 bases and J by 4 bases, with 3 bases of the junction left unmatched.

This clone was found once. CDR3 nucleotide sequence: TGCGCCAGCAGCCCCGTACCGGGACAGGGTACAGAGACCCAGTACTTC. This codes for CASSPVPGQGTETQYF. The rearrangement links TRBV5-1 to TRBJ2-5; the match to TRBD1 covers 9 bases. The germline V gene has CDR1 SGHRS and CDR2 YFSETQ. With V trimmed by 4 bases and J by 4 bases, 11 bases remained unmatched. The CDR3 is 16 residues long.

This chain links TRBV20-1 with TRBJ2-3, with D hard to call. Per germline, CDR1 DFQATT and CDR2 SNEGSKA (reference sequence). The length of the CDR3 is 11 residues. Trimming removed 5 bases from V and 6 bases from J, with 9 bases in between. The CDR3 coding sequence is TGCAGTGCTGGTCAACGGGATACGCAGTATTTT. It codes for CSAGQRDTQYF.

This sequence joins TRBV7-8 and TRBJ2-3, with D possibly being TRBD2 (6 bases). The V end was cut by 4 bases, the J end by 2 bases, with 13 bases between. Germline V gene sequence: CDR1 SGHVS, CDR2 FQNEAQ. The CDR3 is 15 residues long. This CDR3 reads CASSSFSGYTDTQYF. The DNA for the CDR3 is TGTGCCAGCAGCTCGTTTAGCGGTTACACAGATACGCAGTATTTT.

The CDR3 region is CASSPSGPSDEQFF. CDR3 sequence (DNA): TGTGCCAGCAGTCCTAGCGGGCCAAGCGATGAGCAGTTCTTC. This chain joins TRBV2 and TRBJ2-1; 8 bases line up with TRBD2. Trimming took 5 bases from V and 8 from J; bases not matched to a gene: 8. This CDR3 region has 14 residues. Germline V gives CDR1 SNHLY, CDR2 FYNNEI. The full variable domain, completed using reference TRBV2 and TRBJ2-1, is EPEVTQTPSHQVTQMGQEVILRCVPISNHLYFYWYRQILGQKVEFLVSFYNNEISEKSEIFDDQFSVERPDGSNFTLKIRSTKLEDSAMYFCASSPSGPSDEQFFGPGTRLTVL.

This chain links TRBV6-2 or TRBV6-3 with TRBJ2-3; D is unclear. The germline V gene has CDR1 MNHEY and CDR2 SVGEGT. V shed 4 bases and J shed 4 bases, with 3 bases lying between them. CDR3 length: 11 residues. DNA of the CDR3: TGTGCCAGCAGTTTCTCAGATACGCAGTATTTT. It is translated as CASSFSDTQYF.

This clone was observed a few times. The chain carries TRBV5-4 and TRBJ2-7; 9 nucleotides agree with TRBD1. V shed 3 bases, J shed 2 bases, and the junction held 9 bases outside the gene matches. Per germline, CDR1 SGHNT and CDR2 YYREEE (reference sequence). There are 16 residues in the CDR3. The CDR3 protein is CASSWRQGGITYEQYF. The DNA for the CDR3 is TGTGCCAGCAGCTGGCGACAGGGGGGGATTACCTACGAGCAGTACTTC.

This rearrangement joins TRBV6-5 to TRBJ2-1; 13 bases are shared with TRBD2. The V gene's germline CDR1 is MNHEY and CDR2 SVGAGI. The J segment lost 9 bases and the V segment lost 7 bases, leaving 9 bases of the junction unmatched. This CDR3 has 15 residues. This CDR3 is CASIELAGGPGEQFF. In nucleotides, the CDR3 is TGTGCCAGCATCGAACTAGCGGGGGGGCCCGGTGAGCAGTTCTTC.

The chain carries TRBV5-1 and TRBJ2-6; no clear D. Germline V gene data show CDR1 as SGHRS and CDR2 as YFSETQ. This CDR3 is 15 amino acids long. The germline V and J ends were trimmed by 0 bases and 0 bases, with 4 bases remaining between them. The CDR3 DNA follows: TGCGCCAGCAGCTTGGCCGGCTCTGGGGCCAACGTCCTGACTTTC. Protein: CASSLAGSGANVLTF.

The chain uses TRBV4-3 and TRBJ2-2; 9 positions match TRBD1. The trim removed 1 base at V and 0 bases at J, leaving 6 bases unmatched. The CDR3 contains 18 residues. Germline values: CDR1 LGHNA, CDR2 YSLEER. CDR3 in DNA: TGCGCCAGCAGCCAAGTGTACAGGGGGCTGTCGAACACCGGGGAGCTGTTTTTT. It yields the protein CASSQVYRGLSNTGELFF.

The chain recombines TRBV4-3 with TRBJ2-7; possibly TRBD2 for D (6 bases). The CDR3 extends over 16 amino acids. V lost 2 bases to trimming and J lost 3 bases, with 17 bases between them. Germline V lookup: CDR1 LGHNA, CDR2 YSLEER. CDR3 residues: CASSQSPSGSIYEQYF. The CDR3 DNA follows: TGCGCCAGCAGCCAATCCCCCTCCGGGAGTATCTACGAGCAGTACTTC.

This chain connects TRBV11-2 to TRBJ2-7; TRBD2 matches 9 bases. The germline gives CDR1 SGHAT, CDR2 FQNNGV. This CDR3 has 14 residues. J gave up 6 bases and V 1 base, and 4 bases lay outside the gene matches. The CDR3 DNA reads as TGTGCCAGCAGCTTAGGGTTACTAGCGGGCGAGCAGTACTTC. Translation: CASSLGLLAGEQYF.

The V gene is TRBV5-4, the J gene TRBJ2-6; a possible D gene is TRBD1 (6 bases). Germline-derived CDR1 and CDR2 are SGHNT and YYREEE (reference sequence). The germline V and J ends were trimmed by 4 bases and 0 bases, with 23 bases remaining between them. This CDR3 is built from 20 residues. DNA for the CDR3: TGTGCCAGCAGCCCTGGACCCGGACAGAGACTTAACTCTGGGGCCAACGTCCTGACTTTC. It encodes CASSPGPGQRLNSGANVLTF.

The CDR3 coding sequence is TGTGCCAGCAGTTACTCTTGGGAGTCCTACGAGCAGTACTTC. This gives the protein CASSYSWESYEQYF. The chain couples TRBV6-5 to TRBJ2-7; TRBD2 might be the D (5 bases). Germline CDR1 is MNHEY and CDR2 is SVGAGI. V was shortened by 0 bases and J by 1 base, with 7 bases between the two germline ends. The CDR3 runs 14 residues.